What follows are 30 T cell receptor beta chains derived from one specimen sequenced in a study of blood T cell repertoires in COVID-19. The table came from immunoSEQ multiplex PCR; TCRdb's copy has only in-frame clones and leaves some out. The sample records roughly 90,000 clones, approximately 85% being singletons. The sequenced sample consisted of peripheral blood. These TCRs come from a woman aged 80 or over with COVID-19, enrolled during active disease.

This sequence joins TRBV27 and TRBJ1-1; TRBD1 is a possible D gene (6 bases). The germline V gene has CDR1 MNHEY and CDR2 SMNVEV (reference sequence). V lost 2 bases and J lost 5, with 12 bases in between. The CDR3 is made up of 14 amino acids. In nucleotides, the CDR3 is TGTGCCAGCAGTTTAGTGGCAGGGGAAACTGAAGCTTTCTTT. Translation: CASSLVAGETEAFF.

This clone was counted between two and nine times. The chain combines TRBV19 with TRBJ1-4; tentatively, D is TRBD1 (5 bases). Trimming took off 5 bases at V and 5 bases at J, with 9 bases between the two ends. This CDR3 region has 13 residues. The germline gives CDR1 LNHDA, CDR2 SQIVND (reference sequence). The CDR3 here is CASSSGGNEKLFF. Written as DNA, the CDR3 is TGTGCCAGTAGTTCCGGGGGAAATGAAAAACTGTTTTTT.

The chain recombines TRBV12-5 with TRBJ2-7; 9 nucleotides match TRBD1. The V gene end was trimmed by 0 bases and the J gene end by 12 bases; junction bases not matched to a gene: 3. The CDR3 has 12 residues. Germline-derived CDR1 and CDR2 are LGHNT and FRNRAP. The CDR3 reads CASGLVQGARYF. The CDR3 bases are TGTGCTAGTGGTTTGGTACAGGGGGCCAGGTACTTC.

V is TRBV4-3 and J is TRBJ2-3; D gene uncertain. Trimming cost V 4 bases and J 2 bases, with 16 bases left between them. CDR1 is LGHNA, CDR2 YSLEER, per germline. CDR3 length: 16 residues. The CDR3 loop is CASSLRRQAHTDTQYF. In nucleotides, the CDR3 is TGCGCCAGCAGCCTCCGTCGGCAGGCCCACACAGATACGCAGTATTTT.

The gene calls are TRBV10-3 and TRBJ2-7; a weak D match, TRBD2 (6 bases). In germline, CDR1 is ENHRY, CDR2 SYGVKD. Trimming pared 0 bases from V and 3 bases from J, leaving 15 bases between. The CDR3 consists of 16 residues. Written as DNA, the CDR3 is TGTGCCATCAGTGAGTCCCCGCTAGCGAGCCTCTACGAGCAGTACTTC. Its translation: CAISESPLASLYEQYF.

The rearrangement links TRBV27 to TRBJ1-6; possibly TRBD1 for D (5 bases). The CDR3 consists of 15 residues. Per germline, CDR1 MNHEY and CDR2 SMNVEV (reference sequence). V lost 3 bases, J lost 4 bases, and 10 bases lay in between. The CDR3 is CASSLAGTYNSPLHF. The CDR3 DNA reads TGTGCCAGCAGTTTGGCGGGGACGTATAATTCACCCCTCCACTTT.

This rearrangement joins TRBV27 to TRBJ2-5; D remains unclear. Germline assignment: CDR1 MNHEY and CDR2 SMNVEV (reference sequence). CDR3 length equals 15 residues. The V end was cut by 5 bases, the J end by 0 bases, with 13 bases between. Written as DNA, the CDR3 is TGTGCCAGCAGTACAAACCCCGCCAACCAAGAGACCCAGTACTTC. Translation gives CASSTNPANQETQYF.

The rearrangement uses TRBV29-1 and TRBJ2-3, with D possibly TRBD2 on 7 matching bases. V was cut by 3 bases and J by 2 bases, with 18 bases left in between. CDR1 and CDR2 from the germline V gene are SQVTM and ANQGSEA. The CDR3 runs to 16 residues. CDR3 loop: CSVEVQGGGHTDTQYF. The CDR3 nucleotides are TGCAGCGTTGAGGTGCAAGGGGGGGGTCACACAGATACGCAGTATTTT.

V and J are TRBV30 and TRBJ1-6, with a possible D match to TRBD1 (6 bases). Germline assignment: CDR1 GTSNPN and CDR2 SVGIG (reference sequence). V gave up 3 bases and J gave up 2 bases, with 17 bases separating them. CDR3 length: 17 residues. The CDR3 DNA reads as TGTGCCTGGAGCCTATTTACTGGACAGACCTATAATTCACCCCTCCACTTT. Its protein is CAWSLFTGQTYNSPLHF.

The rearrangement links TRBV5-1 to TRBJ2-5; 11 nucleotides agree with TRBD2. CDR1 is SGHRS and CDR2 is YFSETQ in the germline V gene. This CDR3 region has 17 residues. V shed 4 bases, J shed 3 bases, and the junction held 11 bases outside the gene matches. CDR3 nucleotides: TGCGCCAGCAGCCAAGGAGGGATGGGACTAGCGGAAGAGACCCAGTACTTC. Its protein is CASSQGGMGLAEETQYF.

V is TRBV30 and J is TRBJ1-1; D possibly corresponds to TRBD1 (6 bases). With 1 base removed from V and 6 bases from J, the gap between germline ends came to 9 bases. CDR1 is GTSNPN, CDR2 SVGIG, per germline (reference sequence). The CDR3 has 12 amino acids. The CDR3 here is CAWSEQGPEAFF. CDR3 DNA: TGTGCCTGGAGTGAACAGGGCCCTGAAGCTTTCTTT. The full variable domain, rest sourced from reference TRBV30 and TRBJ1-1, is SQTIHQWPATLVQPVGSPLSLECTVEGTSNPNLYWYRQAAGRGLQLLFYSVGIGQISSEVPQNLSASRPQDRQFILSSKKLLLSDSGFYLCAWSEQGPEAFFGQGTRLTVV.

The chain is built from TRBV29-1 and TRBJ2-2, with D perhaps TRBD1 (5 bases). This CDR3 contains 13 residues. The V gene's germline CDR1 is SQVTM and CDR2 ANQGSEA. The V gene lost 3 bases and the J gene lost 5 bases, with 10 bases spanning the gap. Here the CDR3 reads CSVDRVGTGELFF. CDR3 nucleotide sequence: TGCAGCGTTGACAGGGTAGGGACCGGGGAGCTGTTTTTT.

CDR3 region: CASSFKGSYNEQFF. CDR3 coding DNA: TGTGCCAGCAGCTTTAAGGGGTCCTACAATGAGCAGTTCTTC. The chain couples TRBV7-3 to TRBJ2-1; TRBD1 is a possible D gene (5 bases). Between the trimmed V and J ends, which lost 3 bases and 1 base, there was a span of 7 bases. The germline V gene has CDR1 SGHTA and CDR2 FQGTGA. The CDR3 has 14 amino acids. Based on the CDR3 plus reference TRBV7-3 and TRBJ2-1, the full variable domain is GAGVSQTPSNKVTEKGKYVELRCDPISGHTALYWYRQSLGQGPEFLIYFQGTGAADDSGLPNDRFFAVRPEGSVSTLKIQRTERGDSAVYLCASSFKGSYNEQFFGPGTRLTVL.

V usage is TRBV19 and J usage is TRBJ2-5; TRBD1 might be the D (6 bases). Deletions cut 1 base from V and 2 bases from J, with 11 bases between. The length of the CDR3 is 15 residues. Per the germline V gene, CDR1 is LNHDA and CDR2 is SQIVND (reference sequence). CDR3 region: CASSIALRGQETQYF. For the CDR3, the DNA is TGTGCCAGTAGTATAGCCCTGAGGGGGCAAGAGACCCAGTACTTC.

The rearrangement joins TRBV5-1 to TRBJ2-7, with 8 bases that match TRBD2. V lost 2 bases and J lost 5; bases outside the gene matches: 6. This CDR3 is 14 amino acids long. The germline CDR1 and CDR2 sequences are SGHRS and YFSETQ. Here the CDR3 reads CASSFTGGPDEQYF. DNA for the CDR3: TGCGCCAGCAGCTTTACGGGAGGGCCGGACGAGCAGTACTTC. Variable domain in full (rest from reference TRBV5-1 and TRBJ2-7): KAGVTQTPRYLIKTRGQQVTLSCSPISGHRSVSWYQQTPGQGLQFLFEYFSETQRNKGNFPGRFSGRQFSNSRSEMNVSTLELGDSALYLCASSFTGGPDEQYFGPGTRLTVT.

The rearrangement links TRBV14 to TRBJ2-7; 10 bases map to TRBD1. The germline V gene has CDR1 SGHDN and CDR2 FVKESK. J was trimmed by 0 bases and V by 5 bases; bases with no gene match: 4. The CDR3 consists of 15 residues. CDR3 DNA sequence: TGTGCCAGCAGCAGGACAGGGGGTTTCTCCTACGAGCAGTACTTC. Translated, it gives CASSRTGGFSYEQYF.

The rearrangement links TRBV20-1 to TRBJ2-1; D possibly corresponds to TRBD2 (5 bases). Trimming shortened V by 3 bases and J by 1 base, and 10 bases separated the two germline ends. The CDR3 sequence is 14 residues long. From germline, CDR1 is DFQATT and CDR2 SNEGSKA (reference sequence). CDR3 protein: CSASGRGSYNEQFF. As DNA, the CDR3 is TGCAGTGCTAGTGGCCGGGGATCCTACAATGAGCAGTTCTTC.

This clone has more than one count but fewer than ten. The V call is TRBV20-1, the J call TRBJ2-2; perhaps TRBD1 as D (6 bases). CDR1 is DFQATT, CDR2 SNEGSKA, per germline (reference sequence). With 3 bases removed from V and 7 bases from J, the gap between germline ends came to 15 bases. The CDR3 contains 14 residues. In nucleotides, the CDR3 is TGCAGTGCTAGTAGGGACAATCGAGGCGGGGAGCTGTTTTTT. Amino acid sequence: CSASRDNRGGELFF.

The gene calls are TRBV11-3 and TRBJ2-1, with 8 positions matching TRBD2. Trimming at V came to 5 bases and at J to 0 bases, leaving 3 bases not matched to a gene. Germline V lookup: CDR1 SGHNT, CDR2 YENEEA. The CDR3 totals 15 residues. The CDR3 DNA reads TGTGCCAGCAGCCCGGGGGGGACCTCCTACAATGAGCAGTTCTTC. This encodes CASSPGGTSYNEQFF.

V is TRBV28 and J is TRBJ1-2, with TRBD1 as a possible D gene (6 bases). V gave up 7 bases and J gave up 5 bases, with 11 bases separating them. Germline assignment: CDR1 MDHEN and CDR2 SYDVKM. CDR3 size: 12 residues. The CDR3 DNA is TGTGCCAGCAAGGTCAGGGGATATGGCTACACCTTC. Translating gives CASKVRGYGYTF.

The rearrangement uses TRBV9 and TRBJ2-3; D remains unclear. V gave up 3 bases and J gave up 11 bases, with 16 bases separating them. Germline loops: CDR1 SGDLS, CDR2 YYNGEE. CDR3 length: 13 amino acids. The CDR3 sequence is CASSAPSNPGQYF. In DNA form, the CDR3 reads TGTGCCAGCAGCGCCCCTTCAAACCCGGGGCAGTATTTT.

The rearrangement uses TRBV7-3 and TRBJ2-7, with D perhaps TRBD2 (8 bases). There are 15 residues in the CDR3. CDR1 and CDR2 from the germline V gene are SGHTA and FQGTGA. The V end was cut by 2 bases, the J end by 6 bases, with 17 bases between. In DNA form, the CDR3 reads TGTGCCAGCAGCTTAGTGGGGACTAGGGACAGCGAGCAGTACTTC. It codes for CASSLVGTRDSEQYF.

V is TRBV9 and J is TRBJ2-1; possibly TRBD2 for D (5 bases). The CDR3 sequence is 15 residues long. The V gene's germline CDR1 is SGDLS and CDR2 YYNGEE. V was pared by 0 bases and J by 5 bases, with 12 bases between. The CDR3 region is CASSVAGIRDNEQFF. CDR3 in DNA: TGTGCCAGCAGCGTAGCCGGGATTAGAGACAATGAGCAGTTCTTC.

A single count supports this clone. The J gene is TRBJ1-3, the V gene TRBV30, with D possibly matching TRBD1 (5 bases). Trimming pared 3 bases from V and 2 bases from J, leaving 11 bases between. Germline lookup yields CDR1 GTSNPN and CDR2 SVGIG (reference sequence). CDR3 size: 14 residues. CDR3 in amino acids: CAWRGPGAGNTIYF. The CDR3 region has the DNA TGTGCCTGGAGGGGCCCGGGGGCTGGAAACACCATATATTTT.

The J gene is TRBJ1-3, the V gene TRBV28; no clear D gene. CDR1 MDHEN and CDR2 SYDVKM come from the germline V gene. The V gene lost 7 bases and the J gene lost 1 base, with 11 bases spanning the gap. The CDR3 consists of 14 residues. In DNA form, the CDR3 reads TGTGCCAGCATCCTAGCGAGTTCTGGAAACACCATATATTTT. It is translated as CASILASSGNTIYF.

As regards this clone: In the same sample, other DNA sequences code for this CDR3. The rearrangement joins TRBV27 to TRBJ2-7, with 10 positions matching TRBD2. The CDR3 covers 15 residues. Germline trimming cut 4 bases from V and 0 bases from J; bases unmatched to any gene: 3. Per the germline V gene, CDR1 is MNHEY and CDR2 is SMNVEV (reference sequence). CDR3 loop: CASSSIAGGSYEQYF. The CDR3 nucleotides read TGTGCCAGCAGTTCCATAGCGGGAGGCTCCTACGAGCAGTACTTC.

This clone occurred a few times. This chain joins TRBV5-4 and TRBJ2-1, with 8 bases aligning to TRBD2. The CDR3 loop spans 14 amino acids. With 4 bases clipped from V and 8 bases from J, the junction kept 8 bases outside the gene matches. Germline V gene data show CDR1 as SGHNT and CDR2 as YYREEE (reference sequence). The DNA of the CDR3 is TGTGCCAGCAGCCAGGCAAGCGGGGGTGATGAGCAGTTCTTC. Translating gives CASSQASGGDEQFF.

The chain carries TRBV7-3 and TRBJ2-3, with D perhaps TRBD1 (5 bases). Germline V gene sequence: CDR1 SGHTA, CDR2 FQGTGA. This CDR3 comprises 16 residues. V gave up 1 base and J gave up 3 bases, with 14 bases separating them. The CDR3, as DNA: TGTGCCAGCAGCTTAATGCAGGGAAGATTAACAGATACGCAGTATTTT. Amino acid sequence: CASSLMQGRLTDTQYF.

The rearrangement joins TRBV10-2 to TRBJ1-5; the D gene is possibly TRBD1 (5 bases). The V end lost 8 bases, the J end lost 2 bases, and 13 bases lay between the germline ends. The CDR3 contains 14 residues. Germline lookup yields CDR1 WSHSY and CDR2 SAAADI. CDR3: CASGGGEGNQPQHF. As DNA, the CDR3 is TGCGCCAGCGGGGGGGGAGAGGGCAATCAGCCCCAGCATTTT.

The J gene is TRBJ2-2, the V gene TRBV19; 10 positions agree with TRBD2. Trimming at V came to 5 bases and at J to 4 bases, leaving 7 bases not matched to a gene. Germline assignment: CDR1 LNHDA and CDR2 SQIVND (reference sequence). The CDR3 sequence is 16 residues long. The CDR3 protein is CASSWELAGLTGELFF. CDR3 nucleotides: TGTGCCAGTAGTTGGGAACTAGCGGGACTCACCGGGGAGCTGTTTTTT.